This T cell receptor (beta chain) was identified in a study of T cells in localized non-small cell lung cancer. Study-level results: Out of the top 100 tumor clones, a median around 50 were seen in adjacent lung. Because researchers sequenced only one region of the tumor, heterogeneity is still possible. Uninvolved adjacent lung had more T cell clonality than any other tissue, topping tumor.

Germline-derived CDR1 and CDR2 are SGHNT and YYREEE (reference sequence). The length of the CDR3 is 13 residues. The V and J ends lost 2 bases and 5 bases, in that order; junction bases with no gene match: 2. Concerning this clone: The antigen remains unidentified.

Clones were sequenced by immunoSEQ multiplex PCR, and TCRdb holds only the in-frame ones, with some missing. The table records tens of thousands of clones, about 80% of them present only once. V gene TRBV5-4 combines with J gene TRBJ2-3; 7 positions match TRBD2. The sample here was peripheral blood, taken before any cancer treatment. The sequence derives from an older male donor with stage II squamous cell lung carcinoma. The CDR3 DNA sequence: TGTGCCAGCAGCTTACCGGGAGGAGATACGCAGTATTTT. This translates into CASSLPGGDTQYF. Complete variable domain (other parts from reference TRBV5-4 and TRBJ2-3): ETGVTQSPTHLIKTRGQQVTLRCSSQSGHNTVSWYQQALGQGPQFIFQYYREEENGRGNFPPRFSGLQFPNYSSELNVNALELDDSALYLCASSLPGGDTQYFGPGTRLTVL.